Listed below are T cell receptor beta chains from one sample, sequenced in a study of blood T cell repertoires in COVID-19. Sequenced by immunoSEQ multiplex PCR; TCRdb stores in-frame clones only, minus some. The table shows around 150,000 clones, with over 80% occurring only once. The sample was peripheral blood. These receptors were collected from a woman aged 50 to 65 with acute or convalescent COVID-19. The conserved cysteine and the conserved F or W are not part of the CDR3 here. Fields, in order: CDR3 protein, V gene, clone size, J gene, CDR3 length. Part of the rows lack a size; the others show once, few, many or a class for expanded clones.

ASSLDRSYQPQH | TRBV18 | - | TRBJ1-5 | 12
ASSYPMTEGSYT | TRBV6-6 | - | TRBJ1-2 | 12
ASTVGPARGQPQH | TRBV7-2 | few | TRBJ1-5 | 13
ASSLGAAIGYT | TRBV11-1 | - | TRBJ1-2 | 11
ATRTGDQPQH | TRBV15 | once | TRBJ1-5 | 10
ASSVVNSGAYNEQF | TRBV9 | - | TRBJ2-1 | 14
ASSGGGSFSGANVLT | TRBV27 | - | TRBJ2-6 | 15
ATSDPNRGNTEAF | TRBV24-1 | - | TRBJ1-1 | 13
ASSRSGGINEQF | TRBV10-1 | once | TRBJ2-1 | 12
ASSFRDRGLTNYGYT | TRBV5-6 | - | TRBJ1-2 | 15
ASSPTGGTSEAF | TRBV7-9 | - | TRBJ1-1 | 12
ASSPKLLSYEQY | TRBV9 | few | TRBJ2-7 | 12
ASRTGSPSVDGYT | TRBV2 | - | TRBJ1-2 | 13
ASSSSREFHRKY | TRBV28 | - | TRBJ2-7 | 12
ASSKGQGMNYEQY | TRBV3-1/TRBV3-2 | - | TRBJ2-7 | 13
AWSGPSGLGDTQY | TRBV30 | once | TRBJ2-3 | 13
ASSHTPGLARIGAGELF | TRBV4-3 | - | TRBJ2-2 | 17
ASSSWAGGLYNEQF | TRBV19 | - | TRBJ2-1 | 14
ATSKTGGASEGNQPQH | TRBV24-1 | - | TRBJ1-5 | 16
ASSLGASGFNEQF | TRBV27 | - | TRBJ2-1 | 13
ASSLSGFNSPLH | TRBV28 | - | TRBJ1-6 | 12
ASSPGQGKMNTEAF | TRBV11-1 | - | TRBJ1-1 | 14
ASSPPLAWAGKNEQF | TRBV18 | - | TRBJ2-1 | 15
ASSEPDSLSNTGELF | TRBV6-1 | - | TRBJ2-2 | 15
ASSPRQAGSSYEQY | TRBV6-2/TRBV6-3 | - | TRBJ2-7 | 14
ASSRDRADGYT | TRBV19 | - | TRBJ1-2 | 11
ASSSWDRGNEQF | TRBV7-9 | once | TRBJ2-1 | 12
ASSSSPGGNEQY | TRBV2 | - | TRBJ2-7 | 12
ASSYSGTVNTEAF | TRBV6-5 | - | TRBJ1-1 | 13
ASSSSGVISNEQF | TRBV5-1 | - | TRBJ2-1 | 13
ASSLEAGGGYT | TRBV5-1 | - | TRBJ1-2 | 11
ASSLEDSVVNTIY | TRBV11-2 | - | TRBJ1-3 | 13
ASSLILLAGDIRTDTQY | TRBV7-2 | - | TRBJ2-3 | 17
SASVAANTGELF | TRBV20-1 | - | TRBJ2-2 | 12
ASSPDRVNTGELF | TRBV28 | - | TRBJ2-2 | 13
ASSQAGTDYEQY | TRBV5-1 | - | TRBJ2-7 | 12
ASSLGPENSPLH | TRBV5-4 | - | TRBJ1-6 | 12
ASSPGTSGYYNEQF | TRBV7-9 | few | TRBJ2-1 | 14
ASSVQTSGGTYNEQF | TRBV9 | - | TRBJ2-1 | 15
ASSVEAGDTQY | TRBV9 | - | TRBJ2-3 | 11
ASSRTANTEAF | TRBV19 | - | TRBJ1-1 | 11
ASGLAGYEQY | TRBV19 | - | TRBJ2-7 | 10
ASSPTGYEQY | TRBV13 | - | TRBJ2-7 | 10
ASSLLGSGPYNEQF | TRBV28 | - | TRBJ2-1 | 14
ASSVPLVRGEREKKDYTQY | TRBV9 | - | TRBJ2-3 | 19
ASSPTYGVREKLF | TRBV9 | - | TRBJ1-4 | 13
ARSLGSGGQPQH | TRBV5-3 | - | TRBJ1-5 | 12
ASSQEMGAGVYNEQF | TRBV3-1/TRBV3-2 | - | TRBJ2-1 | 15
ASSAGTGSYEQY | TRBV7-6 | - | TRBJ2-7 | 12
ASSLGVGATYNEQF | TRBV5-4 | - | TRBJ2-1 | 14
ASSPRQGSYEQY | TRBV18 | - | TRBJ2-7 | 12
ASSLARGNYGYT | TRBV7-8 | - | TRBJ1-2 | 12
ASSLGAGGGTGNTIY | TRBV7-8 | - | TRBJ1-3 | 15
ASKGTGEQF | TRBV19 | - | TRBJ2-1 | 9
ASSPDPGAYNEQF | TRBV7-2 | - | TRBJ2-1 | 13
ASSPMAGSTNTESEAF | TRBV14 | - | TRBJ1-1 | 16
ASSLGSGYQETQY | TRBV27 | - | TRBJ2-5 | 13